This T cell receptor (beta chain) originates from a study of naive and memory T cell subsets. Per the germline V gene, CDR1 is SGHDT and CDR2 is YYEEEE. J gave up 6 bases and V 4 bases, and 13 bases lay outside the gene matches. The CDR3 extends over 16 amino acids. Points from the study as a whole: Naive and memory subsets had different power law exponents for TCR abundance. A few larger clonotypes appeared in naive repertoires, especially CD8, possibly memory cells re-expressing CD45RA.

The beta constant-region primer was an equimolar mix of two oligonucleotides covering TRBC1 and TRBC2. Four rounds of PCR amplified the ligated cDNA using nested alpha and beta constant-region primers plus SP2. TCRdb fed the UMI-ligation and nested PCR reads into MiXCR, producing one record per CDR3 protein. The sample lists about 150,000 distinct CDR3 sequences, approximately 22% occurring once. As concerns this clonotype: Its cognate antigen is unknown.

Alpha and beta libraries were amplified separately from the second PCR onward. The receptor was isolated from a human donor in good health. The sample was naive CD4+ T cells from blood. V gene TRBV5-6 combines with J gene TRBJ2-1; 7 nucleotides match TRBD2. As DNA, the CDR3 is TGTGCCAGCAGCCAAGATACGGGACTACCCACCAATGAGCAGTTCTTC. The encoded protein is CASSQDTGLPTNEQFF.